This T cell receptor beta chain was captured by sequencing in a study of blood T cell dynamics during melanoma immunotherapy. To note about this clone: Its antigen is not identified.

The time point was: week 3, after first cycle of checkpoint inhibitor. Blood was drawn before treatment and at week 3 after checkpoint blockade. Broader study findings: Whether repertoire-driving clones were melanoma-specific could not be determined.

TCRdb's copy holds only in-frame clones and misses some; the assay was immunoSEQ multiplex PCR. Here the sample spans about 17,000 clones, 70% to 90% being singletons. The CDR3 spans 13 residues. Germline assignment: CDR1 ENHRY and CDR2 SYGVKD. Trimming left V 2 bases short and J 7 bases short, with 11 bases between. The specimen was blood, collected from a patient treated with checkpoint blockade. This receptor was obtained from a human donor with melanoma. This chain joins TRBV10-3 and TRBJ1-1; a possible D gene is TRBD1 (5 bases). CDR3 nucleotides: TGTGCCATCAGTGAGAGGCGGGACCTTGAAGCTTTCTTT. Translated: CAISERRDLEAFF.